This TCR beta chain was profiled in a study of blood T cell repertoires in COVID-19. This CDR3 comprises 17 residues. The V gene's germline CDR1 is KGHDR and CDR2 SFDVKD. V trimming: 9 bases; J trimming: 9 bases; junction bases outside the gene matches: 15. Profiled with immunoSEQ multiplex PCR; TCRdb holds only in-frame clones, not every one. The sample has about 130,000 clones, more than 80% seen once. V and J are TRBV24-1 and TRBJ2-1; 14 bases agree with TRBD2. Sequences were obtained from peripheral blood. This sequence was found in a woman aged 55 to 70 with acute or convalescent COVID-19. This CDR3 reads CATAAGGLAGDLTEQFF. The CDR3 nucleotides read TGTGCCACCGCCGCCGGGGGACTAGCGGGGGATCTGACTGAGCAGTTCTTC.